What follows describes a single T cell receptor beta chain. Its antigen is as yet unknown. Unique molecular identifiers featured in each of the TCR beta cDNA libraries. TCRdb independently ran MiXCR on the PCR reads; one entry per CDR3 protein. The sample lists hundreds of thousands of distinct CDR3 sequences, about 60% occurring once. This entry comes from a study of post-analysis software for immune sequencing data. About the study: Several disease courses (relapsing-remitting, secondary progressive and progressive-relapsing) of multiple sclerosis were included. Findings and limits, study-wide: Roughly five TRBV segments appeared more often in patients than in controls, and TRBV5-6, TRBV5-1 and TRBV20-1 were among these. Relative to controls, patients with multiple sclerosis showed significantly lower normalized Chao1 diversity.

The CDR3 runs to 16 residues. V was clipped by 6 bases and J by 4 bases, with 21 bases between them. The germline CDR1 and CDR2 sequences are MDHEN and SYDVKM. This sequence joins TRBV28 and TRBJ1-2, with a weak D call TRBD1 (5 bases). Sample: blood. The source is a girl aged 2 to 9 with multiple sclerosis. The CDR3: CASRPTGAIPTYGYTF. Here the CDR3 DNA reads TGTGCCAGCAGGCCAACTGGGGCGATCCCCACCTATGGCTACACCTTC.